Described below is a single T cell receptor (beta chain) sequence and its context. Stage II-IVA oral cavity squamous cell carcinoma was new and untreated by systemic or radiation therapy. The entry originates in a study of neoadjuvant anti-PD-1 for oral cavity cancer. Study in general: Patients mostly received three to four biweekly nivolumab doses at 3 mg/kg before surgery.

PBMC libraries mostly used around 0.5 ug of input genomic DNA, with six replicates per sample. Some clones are missing from TCRdb's copy, which holds only in-frame ones; the method was immunoSEQ multiplex PCR. The sample yields 60,000 to 75,000 clones, roughly 84% seen once. The clonotype originates from a person between 35 and 79 years old with oral cavity squamous cell carcinoma. The sequenced sample was PBMCs, obtained before nivolumab (anti-PD-1) treatment.

The CDR3 DNA sequence: TGTGCCAGCAGCCAAGAAATTAAGAGGCGGGGCACCGGGGAGCTGTTTTTT. Translation: CASSQEIKRRGTGELFF. The chain couples TRBV4-2 to TRBJ2-2, with a possible D match to TRBD2 (6 bases). The CDR3 has 17 amino acids. CDR1 is LGHNA, CDR2 YNFKEQ, per germline. The ends were cut back, 0 bases at V and 4 bases at J, with 15 bases in the middle.